The rows below give T cell receptor beta chains drawn from one sample of a study of PD-1 blockade in classical Hodgkin lymphoma. Clones were sequenced by immunoSEQ multiplex PCR, and TCRdb holds only the in-frame ones, with some missing. The table records about 23,000 clones, over 60% of them present only once. The material sequenced was peripheral blood mononuclear cells (PBMCs), taken before the second cycle of nivolumab. The receptors originated from a human donor with classical Hodgkin lymphoma. Each CDR3 is given with its conserved first and last residue. D genes are given only for firm matches. For some rows the clone size is stated as once, few or many, or as a class when expanded; others skip it.

J gene | V gene | D gene | clone size | CDR3 protein | CDR3 DNA
TRBJ1-1 | TRBV5-6 | - | few | CASSLAPTEAFF | TGTGCCAGCAGCTTGGCCCCAACTGAAGCTTTCTTT
TRBJ2-1 | TRBV4-2 | TRBD2 | - | CATPQPGLVDNEQFF | TGTGCCACTCCTCAACCGGGACTAGTAGACAATGAGCAGTTCTTC
TRBJ1-1 | TRBV6-1 | - | once | CASSERGGGGTEAFF | TGTGCCAGCAGTGAACGAGGGGGAGGGGGGACTGAAGCTTTCTTT
TRBJ1-2 | TRBV27 | - | - | CASSPLSLIEDNYGYTF | TGTGCCAGCAGTCCCCTATCCCTCATTGAGGATAACTATGGCTACACCTTC
TRBJ1-1 | TRBV5-1 | TRBD1 | - | CASSGLRDRGNTEAFF | TGCGCCAGCAGTGGTTTGAGGGACAGGGGAAATACTGAAGCTTTCTTT
TRBJ1-5 | TRBV19 | - | - | CASTKGGGGIWGNQPQHF | TGTGCCAGTACCAAGGGAGGAGGAGGAATTTGGGGCAATCAGCCCCAGCATTTT
TRBJ1-1 | TRBV10-3 | - | - | CAISEGSQGSTEAFF | TGTGCCATCAGTGAGGGGAGCCAGGGGAGCACTGAAGCTTTCTTT
TRBJ2-1 | TRBV5-6 | - | few | CASSSGTSYNEQFF | TGTGCCAGCAGCTCCGGGACTTCATACAATGAGCAGTTCTTC
TRBJ1-5 | TRBV11-2 | - | - | CASSEGRVNQPQHF | TGTGCCAGCAGCGAGGGCAGGGTCAATCAGCCCCAGCATTTT
TRBJ1-2 | TRBV28 | - | medium-sized | CASSLTDYGYTF | TGTGCCAGCAGCTTGACGGATTATGGCTACACCTTC
TRBJ1-3 | TRBV6-1 | - | - | CASSASTGTSGNTIYF | TGTGCCAGCAGTGCCTCGACAGGCACCTCTGGAAACACCATATATTTT
TRBJ2-3 | TRBV28 | - | few | CASSRRQRTDTQYF | TGTGCCAGCAGTCGGAGACAGCGCACAGATACGCAGTATTTT
TRBJ2-7 | TRBV19 | - | - | CASRDPGTEYEQYF | TGTGCCAGTAGGGACCCCGGGACTGAATACGAGCAGTACTTC
TRBJ2-2 | TRBV28 | - | - | CASSRELGELFF | TGTGCCAGCAGCCGTGAACTCGGGGAGCTGTTTTTT
TRBJ2-2 | TRBV7-9 | - | - | CASSLLGGELFF | TGTGCCAGCAGCTTACTCGGCGGGGAGCTGTTTTTT
TRBJ1-5 | TRBV5-1 | TRBD1 | - | CASSLNRGEPQHF | TGCGCCAGCAGCTTAAACAGGGGGGAGCCCCAGCATTTT
TRBJ2-1 | TRBV7-6 | - | - | CASSFRDSSYNEQFF | TGTGCCAGCAGCTTTCGGGACTCCTCTTACAATGAGCAGTTCTTC
TRBJ1-2 | TRBV2 | - | - | CARATANYGYTF | TGTGCCAGGGCGACAGCTAACTATGGCTACACCTTC
TRBJ2-5 | TRBV11-2 | - | - | CASSYGPGVRETQYF | TGTGCCAGCAGCTATGGTCCAGGGGTCCGGGAGACCCAGTACTTC
TRBJ1-1 | TRBV28 | TRBD1 | - | CASRLGQEAFF | TGTGCCAGCAGACTGGGACAGGAAGCTTTCTTT
TRBJ2-7 | TRBV19 | TRBD1 | - | CASSIRQDRGYEQYF | TGTGCCAGTAGTATACGTCAGGACAGGGGTTACGAGCAGTACTTC
TRBJ1-1 | TRBV6-1 | - | - | CASSRTWGNTEAFF | TGTGCCAGCAGTCGAACCTGGGGGAACACTGAAGCTTTCTTT
TRBJ2-7 | TRBV28 | - | - | CASNQGYEQYF | TGTGCCAGCAACCAAGGGTACGAGCAGTACTTC
TRBJ2-1 | TRBV21-1 | - | few | CASSKWVTSGAQGDEQFF | TGTGCCAGCAGCAAATGGGTAACTAGCGGGGCTCAAGGAGATGAGCAGTTCTTC
TRBJ2-7 | TRBV27 | - | - | CASSHRTDGGEQYF | TGTGCCAGCAGCCACAGGACTGACGGAGGCGAGCAGTACTTC
TRBJ1-1 | TRBV19 | TRBD1 | - | CASSIPFRQGAATEAFF | TGTGCCAGTAGTATCCCCTTTCGGCAGGGGGCCGCGACTGAAGCTTTCTTT
TRBJ2-5 | TRBV6-1 | TRBD2 | - | CASSVLAGKGGETQYF | TGTGCCAGCAGTGTCCTAGCGGGGAAGGGAGGAGAGACCCAGTACTTC
TRBJ1-3 | TRBV6-1 | TRBD1 | - | CASSPGQVGNTIYF | TGTGCCAGCAGCCCGGGACAGGTTGGAAACACCATATATTTT
TRBJ1-1 | TRBV10-3 | - | - | CAISESATSTEAFF | TGTGCCATCAGTGAGTCGGCCACCTCCACTGAAGCTTTCTTT
TRBJ1-1 | TRBV25-1 | - | few | CASSRGGYTEAFF | TGTGCCAGCAGTCGGGGGGGGTACACTGAAGCTTTCTTT
TRBJ2-2 | TRBV5-4 | TRBD1 | - | CASSRTGWGSGELFF | TGTGCCAGCAGCCGGACAGGGTGGGGCTCCGGGGAGCTGTTTTTT
TRBJ2-1 | TRBV14 | - | - | CASSQLRGQEEQFF | TGTGCCAGCAGCCAGCTAAGAGGGCAGGAGGAGCAGTTCTTC
TRBJ1-1 | TRBV11-2 | - | - | CASSADRLKTEAFF | TGTGCCAGCAGCGCGGACAGACTGAAGACTGAAGCTTTCTTT
TRBJ1-1 | TRBV9 | - | few | CASSVDLGRTEAFF | TGTGCCAGCAGCGTAGATCTGGGGCGGACTGAAGCTTTCTTT
TRBJ1-6 | TRBV28 | TRBD1 | - | CASSYRIGTVNSPLHF | TGTGCCAGCAGTTACCGAATCGGGACAGTAAATTCACCCCTCCACTTT
TRBJ2-2 | TRBV28 | TRBD2 | - | CASKPSGYGELFF | TGTGCCAGCAAACCTAGCGGATACGGGGAGCTGTTTTTT
TRBJ2-7 | TRBV7-2 | TRBD2 | - | CASSLMAGATGEQYF | TGTGCCAGCAGCTTAATGGCGGGAGCCACGGGCGAGCAGTACTTC
TRBJ2-1 | TRBV5-1 | - | - | CASSAGTSEQFF | TGCGCCAGCAGCGCCGGGACAAGTGAGCAGTTCTTC
TRBJ1-1 | TRBV10-3 | - | - | CAISEIDNRETEAFF | TGTGCCATCAGTGAGATCGACAATCGGGAGACTGAAGCTTTCTTT
TRBJ1-1 | TRBV28 | TRBD1 | - | CASSLWGMGQGAGTEAFF | TGTGCCAGCAGTTTATGGGGGATGGGACAGGGGGCGGGTACTGAAGCTTTCTTT
TRBJ2-2 | TRBV7-9 | TRBD2 | - | CASSFSGSLGTGELFF | TGTGCCAGCAGCTTTAGCGGGAGTCTTGGCACCGGGGAGCTGTTTTTT
TRBJ2-7 | TRBV5-6 | - | - | CASSLTGLYEQYF | TGTGCCAGCAGCTTGACAGGGTTATACGAGCAGTACTTC
TRBJ2-7 | TRBV27 | TRBD2 | - | CASSLYSLAGAGEQYF | TGTGCCAGCAGTTTATACTCACTAGCGGGAGCGGGCGAGCAGTACTTC
TRBJ2-3 | TRBV20-1 | - | - | CSRTHTDTQYF | TGCAGCCGGACCCACACAGATACGCAGTATTTT
TRBJ2-7 | TRBV2 | - | - | CASHGLSSYEQYF | TGTGCCAGCCACGGACTGAGCTCCTACGAGCAGTACTTC
TRBJ2-3 | TRBV27 | - | - | CASSGTGYTQYF | TGTGCCAGCAGTGGAACAGGGTATACGCAGTATTTT
TRBJ1-5 | TRBV28 | - | - | CASSEEGPDQPQHF | TGTGCCAGCAGCGAAGAGGGGCCAGATCAGCCCCAGCATTTT
TRBJ1-2 | TRBV28 | - | - | CATEGGSGYTF | TGTGCCACCGAAGGGGGATCGGGCTACACCTTC
TRBJ1-1 | TRBV10-3 | TRBD1 | few | CAISDRGWSEAFF | TGTGCCATCAGCGACAGGGGTTGGTCTGAAGCTTTCTTT
TRBJ2-4 | TRBV25-1 | - | - | CASSEGRRPGDIQYF | TGTGCCAGCAGTGAGGGCCGCCGTCCGGGGGACATTCAGTACTTC
TRBJ2-1 | TRBV19 | TRBD1 | - | CASRSRDRGNEQFF | TGTGCCAGTAGGTCCCGGGACAGGGGGAATGAGCAGTTCTTC
TRBJ2-7 | TRBV19 | - | - | CASSIGQSYEQYF | TGTGCCAGTAGTATCGGGCAGTCCTACGAGCAGTACTTC